The 24 T cell receptor beta chains presented below share a single source sample, sequenced in a study of blood T cell repertoires in COVID-19. Produced via immunoSEQ multiplex PCR; TCRdb's table is partial and in-frame only. Found here are roughly 120,000 clones, roughly 82% of them singletons; the top ten hold 9.5% to 13%. The specimen sequenced was peripheral blood. The receptor set was obtained from a human donor in a cohort sampled during active COVID-19.

This chain links TRBV18 with TRBJ1-3; D call uncertain. Germline V CDR1 and CDR2: KGHSH, LQKENI. With 0 bases removed from V and 2 bases from J, the gap between germline ends came to 11 bases. This CDR3 is 16 amino acids long. The CDR3 here is CASSPPGPVAGNTIYF. The CDR3 DNA reads as TGTGCCAGCTCACCACCGGGCCCCGTGGCTGGAAACACCATATATTTT.

V is TRBV20-1 and J is TRBJ2-1; possibly TRBD2 for D (5 bases). V lost 3 bases and J 6 bases, leaving 15 bases between the germline ends. The CDR3 has 14 residues. Germline assignment: CDR1 DFQATT and CDR2 SNEGSKA (reference sequence). CDR3 sequence reads: CSASSGYSGNEQFF. The CDR3 DNA sequence: TGCAGTGCTAGTTCGGGGTACTCAGGCAATGAGCAGTTCTTC.

The CDR3 loop is CASSLEGLANTGELFF. The CDR3, as DNA: TGTGCCAGCAGCTTAGAGGGACTAGCGAACACCGGGGAGCTGTTTTTT. The chain employs TRBV11-2 and TRBJ2-2; 8 nucleotides match TRBD2. Germline loops: CDR1 SGHAT, CDR2 FQNNGV. The ends lost 0 bases at V and 0 bases at J; junction bases unmatched: 0. The CDR3 has 16 amino acids.

The chain recombines TRBV4-1 with TRBJ1-1; D is undetermined. V shed 2 bases and J shed 1 base, with 8 bases lying between them. This CDR3 spans 14 amino acids. From germline, CDR1 is MGHRA and CDR2 YSYEKL. CDR3 DNA sequence: TGCGCCAGCAGCCAAAGAGAGGGGAACACTGAAGCTTTCTTT. Translation: CASSQREGNTEAFF.

This clone came up a few times. V gene TRBV5-6 combines with J gene TRBJ2-7; no clear D. CDR1 is SGHDT and CDR2 is YYEEEE in the germline V gene. CDR3 length equals 11 residues. V was shortened by 4 bases and J by 8 bases, with 10 bases between the two germline ends. CDR3 sequence reads: CASSLMRQQYF. DNA of the CDR3: TGTGCCAGCAGCCTGATGCGGCAGCAGTACTTC.

V usage is TRBV19 and J usage is TRBJ2-2; TRBD1 might be the D (5 bases). This CDR3 region has 16 residues. The ends were cut back, 7 bases at V and 0 bases at J, with 15 bases in the middle. Germline V gives CDR1 LNHDA, CDR2 SQIVND (reference sequence). CDR3 region: CASIPRGRANTGELFF. CDR3 nucleotide sequence: TGTGCCAGTATCCCCAGAGGCAGGGCGAACACCGGGGAGCTGTTTTTT.

Written as DNA, the CDR3 is TGTGCCAGCAGCCCAAGGGTGGGGGGGGCCCAAGAGACCCAGTACTTC. Translation: CASSPRVGGAQETQYF. V and J are TRBV7-2 and TRBJ2-5; the D gene is possibly TRBD2 (7 bases). CDR1 is SGHTA and CDR2 is FQGNSA in the germline V gene. CDR3 length: 16 residues. The germline V and J ends were trimmed by 5 bases and 1 base, with 17 bases remaining between them.

J is TRBJ1-5 and V is TRBV15, with TRBD1 as a possible D gene (5 bases). V was clipped by 3 bases and J by 0 bases, with 6 bases between them. CDR1 is LNHNV, CDR2 YYDKDF, per germline (reference sequence). The CDR3 consists of 14 residues. CDR3 sequence: CATSRGLSNQPQHF. As DNA, the CDR3 is TGTGCCACCAGCAGGGGGCTTAGCAATCAGCCCCAGCATTTT.

The V gene is TRBV7-2, the J gene TRBJ2-7; 10 nucleotides line up with TRBD1. With 0 bases clipped from V and 3 bases from J, the junction kept 8 bases outside the gene matches. The V gene's germline CDR1 is SGHTA and CDR2 FQGNSA. The CDR3 consists of 17 residues. The CDR3 protein is CASSLAPPRDRGYEQYF. The CDR3 region has the DNA TGTGCCAGCAGCTTAGCCCCCCCCCGGGACAGGGGCTACGAGCAGTACTTC.

CDR3 coding DNA: TGTGCCAGCAGTTTAGGGGGCCCCTACGAGCAGTACTTC. Protein sequence: CASSLGGPYEQYF. The genes are TRBV12-3 or TRBV12-4 and TRBJ2-7; weak D call: TRBD1 (5 bases). This CDR3 contains 13 residues. The V end lost 1 base, the J end lost 2 bases, and 6 bases lay between the germline ends.

The chain has TRBV7-2 and TRBJ2-5; D may be TRBD1 (6 bases). CDR3 length equals 18 residues. Germline V gene lookup returns CDR1 SGHTA and CDR2 FQGNSA. Trimming cost V 3 bases and J 3 bases, with 23 bases left between them. CDR3 sequence (DNA): TGTGCCAGCAGCTTTGGGGTTATGGGGGCCTCTTATAAAGAGACCCAGTACTTC. This translates into CASSFGVMGASYKETQYF.

This clone was found a few times. The CDR3 sequence: CASSFDIQETQYF. The CDR3 DNA reads TGTGCCAGCAGCTTCGACATCCAAGAGACCCAGTACTTC. V and J are TRBV11-2 and TRBJ2-5; D not resolved. Germline V gene sequence: CDR1 SGHAT, CDR2 FQNNGV. This CDR3 region has 13 residues. V lost 3 bases and J lost 1, with 6 bases in between.

This rearrangement joins TRBV1 to TRBJ2-1; the table names TRBD1, a call not compared with the DNA. TRBV1 is tagged as a pseudogene. The length of the CDR3 is 17 residues. The CDR3 protein is CTSSQDPQGKGYNEQFF. CDR3 coding DNA: TGCACCAGCAGCCAAGATCCTCAGGGGAAGGGCTACAATGAGCAGTTCTTC.

V usage is TRBV4-1 and J usage is TRBJ1-3; the match to TRBD1 covers 7 bases. CDR3 size: 17 residues. The germline gives CDR1 MGHRA, CDR2 YSYEKL. The V and J ends lost 4 bases and 2 bases, in that order; junction bases with no gene match: 11. In DNA form, the CDR3 reads TGCGCCAGCAGCCCGATAATAGGACAGGCCACTGGAAACACCATATATTTT. Protein: CASSPIIGQATGNTIYF.

This chain joins TRBV6-5 and TRBJ1-2; D gene ambiguous. V gave up 6 bases and J gave up 4 bases, with 15 bases separating them. The germline gives CDR1 MNHEY, CDR2 SVGAGI. The CDR3 length is 14 residues. For the CDR3, the DNA is TGTGCCAGCAGAATCGGAGGTTCGACCTATGGCTACACCTTC. This gives the protein CASRIGGSTYGYTF.

Only one count was recorded for this clone. The chain employs TRBV19 and TRBJ2-6; TRBD1 matches 9 bases. CDR3 length: 18 amino acids. The germline CDR1 and CDR2 sequences are LNHDA and SQIVND (reference sequence). With 2 bases clipped from V and 0 bases from J, the junction kept 5 bases outside the gene matches. CDR3 coding DNA: TGTGCCAGTAGTATAAGGGGACAGGGCCTCTCTGGGGCCAACGTCCTGACTTTC. Translating gives CASSIRGQGLSGANVLTF.

This clone was observed a single time. V gene TRBV5-6 combines with J gene TRBJ2-3; tentative D call: TRBD1 (6 bases). This CDR3 contains 13 residues. Germline assignment: CDR1 SGHDT and CDR2 YYEEEE. Trimming took 0 bases from V and 5 from J, leaving 7 bases between them. The CDR3 sequence is CASSLEQGDTQYF. Written as DNA, the CDR3 is TGTGCCAGCAGCTTGGAACAGGGAGATACGCAGTATTTT.

V usage is TRBV19 and J usage is TRBJ1-1; D perhaps matches TRBD1 (6 bases). CDR1 LNHDA and CDR2 SQIVND come from the germline V gene (reference sequence). Trimming removed 11 bases from V and 0 bases from J, with 16 bases in between. The CDR3 loop spans 14 amino acids. The CDR3, as DNA: TGTGCCGTAGCCGAACGGGACATGAACACTGAAGCTTTCTTT. This sequence encodes CAVAERDMNTEAFF.

The rearrangement links TRBV7-9 to TRBJ2-5; either TRBD1 or TRBD2 may fit D (5 bases each). The V gene lost 5 bases and the J gene lost 3 bases, with 10 bases spanning the gap. CDR1 SEHNR and CDR2 FQNEAQ come from the germline V gene (reference sequence). The CDR3 loop spans 13 amino acids. The CDR3 protein is CASSRDVEETQYF. In DNA form, the CDR3 reads TGTGCCAGCAGCAGGGACGTAGAAGAGACCCAGTACTTC.

This sequence joins TRBV5-4 and TRBJ2-5; TRBD2 agrees at 15 bases. CDR3 size: 17 residues. Trimming removed 3 bases from V and 1 base from J; junction bases left unmatched: 4. CDR1 is SGHNT and CDR2 is YYREEE in the germline V gene (reference sequence). CDR3 coding DNA: TGTGCCAGCAGCTCGGCGGGACTAGCGGGGGGCCAAGAGACCCAGTACTTC. Its translation is CASSSAGLAGGQETQYF. The variable domain in full, with the rest retrieved from reference TRBV5-4 and TRBJ2-5, is ETGVTQSPTHLIKTRGQQVTLRCSSQSGHNTVSWYQQALGQGPQFIFQYYREEENGRGNFPPRFSGLQFPNYSSELNVNALELDDSALYLCASSSAGLAGGQETQYFGPGTRLLVL.

The chain joins TRBV18 to TRBJ1-4; 7 nucleotides line up with TRBD1. The V segment lost 3 bases and the J segment 5 bases; nucleotides outside the gene matches: 6. The CDR3 has 15 amino acids. Germline-derived CDR1 and CDR2 are KGHSH and LQKENI. The CDR3 nucleotides are TGTGCCAGCTCACCCAAACAGGGGACCAATGAAAAACTGTTTTTT. This encodes CASSPKQGTNEKLFF.

The V call is TRBV5-1, the J call TRBJ2-3, with 7 bases that match TRBD1. Unmatched junction bases numbered 9, after V lost 0 bases and J lost 5 bases. CDR3 size: 16 residues. CDR1 is SGHRS, CDR2 YFSETQ, per germline. Written as DNA, the CDR3 is TGCGCCAGCAGCTTGGCACAGGGGCGATCGGGAGATACGCAGTATTTT. It yields the protein CASSLAQGRSGDTQYF.

V gene TRBV24-1 combines with J gene TRBJ2-7, with 7 positions matching TRBD1. Trimming removed 5 bases from V and 5 bases from J; junction bases left unmatched: 5. The CDR3 consists of 13 residues. The germline V gene encodes CDR1 KGHDR and CDR2 SFDVKD. The CDR3 loop is CATSGPQGNEQYF. CDR3 bases: TGTGCCACCAGTGGCCCACAGGGGAACGAGCAGTACTTC.

V and J are TRBV19 and TRBJ1-2, with 10 bases fitting TRBD1. The CDR3 covers 15 residues. The V segment lost 7 bases and the J segment 5 bases; nucleotides outside the gene matches: 10. Germline V gene sequence: CDR1 LNHDA, CDR2 SQIVND (reference sequence). Written as DNA, the CDR3 is TGTGCCAGTAATACCGGGACAGGGGTTAGGTATGGCTACACCTTC. It specifies CASNTGTGVRYGYTF.